This note documents a single T cell receptor beta chain sequence. The sample belongs to a study of T cell changes during pregnancy in multiple sclerosis. The protocol was immunoSEQ multiplex PCR, while the TCRdb copy is restricted to in-frame clones and leaves out a portion. The sample lists 50,000 to 65,000 clones; about nine tenths were seen once. The CDR3 consists of 19 residues. Trimming took off 0 bases at V and 4 bases at J, with 24 bases between the two ends. CDR1 LGHNT and CDR2 FRNRAP come from the germline V gene. The clonotype was recovered from a female donor with multiple sclerosis, enrolled in a pregnancy study. The chain is built from TRBV12-5 and TRBJ1-2, with D possibly being TRBD1 (6 bases). Material: CD4+ T cells from peripheral blood mononuclear cells, obtained in the third trimester of pregnancy. The CDR3 DNA is TGTGCTAGTGGTTTGGTACCAAACCCCCCTCCAGGGGCTGTCTATGGCTACACCTTC. It translates to CASGLVPNPPPGAVYGYTF.